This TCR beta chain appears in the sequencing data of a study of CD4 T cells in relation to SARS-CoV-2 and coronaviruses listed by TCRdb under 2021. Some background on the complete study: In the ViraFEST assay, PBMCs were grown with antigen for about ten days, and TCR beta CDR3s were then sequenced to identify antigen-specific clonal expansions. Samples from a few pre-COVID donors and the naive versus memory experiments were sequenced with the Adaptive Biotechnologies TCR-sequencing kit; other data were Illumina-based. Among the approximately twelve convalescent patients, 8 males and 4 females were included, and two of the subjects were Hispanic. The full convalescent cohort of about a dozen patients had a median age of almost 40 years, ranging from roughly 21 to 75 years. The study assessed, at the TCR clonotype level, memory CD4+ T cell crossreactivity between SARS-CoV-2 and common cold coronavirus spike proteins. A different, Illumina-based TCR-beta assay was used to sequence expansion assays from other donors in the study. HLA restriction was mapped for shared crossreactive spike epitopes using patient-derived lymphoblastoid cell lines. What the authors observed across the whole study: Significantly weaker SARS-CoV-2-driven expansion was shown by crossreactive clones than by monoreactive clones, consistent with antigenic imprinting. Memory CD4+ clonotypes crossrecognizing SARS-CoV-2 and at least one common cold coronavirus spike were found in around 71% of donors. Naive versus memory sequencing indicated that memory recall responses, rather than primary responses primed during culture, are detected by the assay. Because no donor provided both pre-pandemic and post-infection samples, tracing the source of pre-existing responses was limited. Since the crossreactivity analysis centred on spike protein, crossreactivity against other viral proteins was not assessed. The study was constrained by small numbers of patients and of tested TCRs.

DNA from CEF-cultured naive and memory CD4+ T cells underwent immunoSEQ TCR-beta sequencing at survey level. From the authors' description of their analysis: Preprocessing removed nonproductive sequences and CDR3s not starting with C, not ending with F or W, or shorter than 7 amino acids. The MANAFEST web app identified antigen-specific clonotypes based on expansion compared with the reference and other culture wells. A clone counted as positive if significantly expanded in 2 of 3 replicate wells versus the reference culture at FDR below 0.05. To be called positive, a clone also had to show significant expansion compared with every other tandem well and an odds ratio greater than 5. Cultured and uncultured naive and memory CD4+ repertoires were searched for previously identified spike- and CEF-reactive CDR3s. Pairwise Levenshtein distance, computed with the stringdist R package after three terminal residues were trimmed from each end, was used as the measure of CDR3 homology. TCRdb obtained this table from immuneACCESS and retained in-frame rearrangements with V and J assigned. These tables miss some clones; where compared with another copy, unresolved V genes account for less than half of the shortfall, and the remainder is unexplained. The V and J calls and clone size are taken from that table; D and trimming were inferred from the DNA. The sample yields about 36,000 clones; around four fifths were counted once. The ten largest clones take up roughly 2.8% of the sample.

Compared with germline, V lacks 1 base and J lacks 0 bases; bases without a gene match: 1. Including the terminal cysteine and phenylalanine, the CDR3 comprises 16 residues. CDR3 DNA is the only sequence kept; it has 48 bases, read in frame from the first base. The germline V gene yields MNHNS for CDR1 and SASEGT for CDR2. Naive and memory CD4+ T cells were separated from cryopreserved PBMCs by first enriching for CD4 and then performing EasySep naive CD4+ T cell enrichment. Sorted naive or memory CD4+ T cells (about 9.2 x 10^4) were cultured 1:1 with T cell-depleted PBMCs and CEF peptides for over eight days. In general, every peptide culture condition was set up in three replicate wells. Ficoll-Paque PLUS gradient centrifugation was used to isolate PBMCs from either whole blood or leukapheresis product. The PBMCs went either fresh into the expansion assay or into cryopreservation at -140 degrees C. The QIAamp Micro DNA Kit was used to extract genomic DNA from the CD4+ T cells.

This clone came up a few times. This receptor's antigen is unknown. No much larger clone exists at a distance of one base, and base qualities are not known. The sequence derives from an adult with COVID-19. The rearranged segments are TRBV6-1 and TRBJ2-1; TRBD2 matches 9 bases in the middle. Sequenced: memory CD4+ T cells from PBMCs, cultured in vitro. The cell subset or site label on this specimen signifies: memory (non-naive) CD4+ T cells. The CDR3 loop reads CASSEEAGGSYNEQFF. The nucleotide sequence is TGTGCCAGCAGTGAAGAAGCGGGAGGCTCCTACAATGAGCAGTTCTTC.